The sequence of this T cell receptor (beta chain) was determined in a study of cytomegalovirus exposure and HLA in healthy donors. Study results and limitations: There were 150 to 200 TCR beta chains listed as cytomegalovirus-associated.

The study ran its PCR with 60 Vbeta and 13 Jbeta primers. Libraries were prepared by immunoSEQ multiplex PCR; TCRdb keeps only in-frame clonotypes and omits some of them. The sample has some 150,000 clones, 87% seen once; the top ten hold 0.75% to 0.95%. V was clipped by 4 bases and J by 1 base; unmatched bases: 1. Germline V gene data show CDR1 as SGHTA and CDR2 as FQGNSA. The CDR3 sequence is 14 residues long. With respect to this clone: Its target is unknown.

This chain connects TRBV7-2 to TRBJ2-3; 8 nucleotides line up with TRBD1. Sequencing was done on a sample of PBMCs. The TCR originated in a woman aged 30 to 39 in good health and CMV-seronegative. CDR3 DNA sequence: TGTGCCAGCAGCTCGGACAGGGGCACAGATACGCAGTATTTT. Its protein is CASSSDRGTDTQYF.